Reported below is one T cell receptor beta chain. As yet, its antigen is unknown. These data are taken from a study of T cell responses to AZD1222 COVID-19 vaccine. The study's findings and limits: None of the repertoires were sampled until the peak T cell response had passed. Clonal diversity may have been underestimated, and the donors were mostly white British, with more females than males. The study found Spike-specific TCR breadth and depth rose after two AZD1222 doses. Baseline testing showed seropositivity in only six or seven AZD1222 recipients.

Here immunoSEQ multiplex PCR was the method, and the copy in TCRdb shows in-frame clones only, minus some. Altogether about 190,000 clones are present, over 70% being singletons, with the ten largest covering 2.5% to 3%. The sample was peripheral blood, taken on day 0 of MenACWY control vaccination. The sequence was collected from an adult in good health.

CDR3 coding DNA: TGTGCCAGCAGCGCCACCGGGACTACGTACAATGAGCAGTTCTTC. The encoded protein is CASSATGTTYNEQFF. The chain employs TRBV4-2 and TRBJ2-1; TRBD2 matches at 7 bases. CDR1 and CDR2 from the germline V gene are LGHNA and YNFKEQ. Trimming removed 5 bases from V and 4 bases from J; junction bases left unmatched: 8. The CDR3 is made up of 15 amino acids.